This note documents a single T cell receptor (beta chain) sequence. This record comes from a study of blood T cell repertoires in COVID-19. Study-wide context: Acute and convalescent COVID-19 specimens originated in the United States, Italy and Spain. PBMCs, B-cell-depleted T cells, or T cells were the source of the cDNA or gDNA that made up the material.

In the original processing: Nucleated cell counts were estimated from reference gene primer amplification. The table came from immunoSEQ multiplex PCR; TCRdb's copy has only in-frame clones and leaves some out. The DNA was the basis for D and trimming; V, J and clone size are from that table. The sample has around 54,000 clones, 90% seen once. This sequence originates from a woman aged 40 to 50 with active COVID-19. The sample comprised peripheral blood.

Written as DNA, the CDR3 is TGTGCCAGCAGCGCCAGGCAACAGGGAGGGAGCGGAACTACGCAGTATTTT. Amino acids: CASSARQQGGSGTTQYF. The chain carries TRBV11-3 and TRBJ2-3; maybe TRBD2 (7 bases). V dropped 5 bases and J dropped 8 bases, with 26 bases sitting between them. This CDR3 is built from 17 residues. Germline CDR1 and CDR2: SGHNT and YENEEA.